This record covers a single TCR beta chain. Its antigen is undetermined. The data stem from a study of a mutant IDH1 vaccine in newly diagnosed glioma. The overall study: Prior therapy was radiotherapy, temozolomide, or both; most received both.

Study-wide results and caveats: Immune responses arising from the vaccine appeared in more than 80% of patients.

Sample time point: week 47, end of study. Every vaccination contained 300 ug of the mutant IDH1 20-mer peptide and was paired with topical imiquimod. CDR1 and CDR2 from the germline V gene are MDHEN and SYDVKM. Trimming cost V 7 bases and J 2 bases; bases outside gene matches: 10. CDR3 length equals 15 residues. Measured with immunoSEQ multiplex PCR; TCRdb has only the in-frame clones, and not every one. Of roughly 13,000 clones detected, around 80% appear once; the ten largest clones hold about 4%. The sequence came from a woman aged 35 to 49 with glioma. The sequencing here drew on PBMCs, taken from a glioma patient whose treatment included an IDH1 peptide vaccine. The chain recombines TRBV28 with TRBJ2-7; TRBD1 matches at 8 bases. The CDR3 DNA is TGTGCCAGCACCCAGATCGGGACAGGAGCCTACGAGCAGTACTTC. Translation: CASTQIGTGAYEQYF.